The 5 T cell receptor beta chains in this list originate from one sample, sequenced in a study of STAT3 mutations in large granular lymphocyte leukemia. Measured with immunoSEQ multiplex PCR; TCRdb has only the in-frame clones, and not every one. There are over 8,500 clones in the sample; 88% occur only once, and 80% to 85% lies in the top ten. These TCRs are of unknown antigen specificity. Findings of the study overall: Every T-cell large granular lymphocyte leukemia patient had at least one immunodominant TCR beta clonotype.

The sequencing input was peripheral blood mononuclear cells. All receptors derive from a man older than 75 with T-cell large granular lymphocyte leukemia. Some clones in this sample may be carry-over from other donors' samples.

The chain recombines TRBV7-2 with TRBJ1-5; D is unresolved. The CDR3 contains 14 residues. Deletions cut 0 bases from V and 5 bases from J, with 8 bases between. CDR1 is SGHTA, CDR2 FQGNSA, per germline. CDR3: CASSLAWGDQPQHF. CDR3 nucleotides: TGTGCCAGCAGCTTAGCCTGGGGAGATCAGCCCCAGCATTTT.

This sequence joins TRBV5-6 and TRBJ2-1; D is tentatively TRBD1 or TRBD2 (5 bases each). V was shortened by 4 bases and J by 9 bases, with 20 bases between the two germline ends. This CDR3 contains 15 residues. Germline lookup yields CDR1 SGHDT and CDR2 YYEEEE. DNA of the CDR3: TGTGCCAGCAGCGATTTTATTGGGGGTTATGGTGAGCAGTTCTTC. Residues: CASSDFIGGYGEQFF.

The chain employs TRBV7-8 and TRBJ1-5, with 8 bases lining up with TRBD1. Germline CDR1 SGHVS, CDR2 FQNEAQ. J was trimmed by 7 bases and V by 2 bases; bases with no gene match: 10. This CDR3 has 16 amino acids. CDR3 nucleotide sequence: TGTGCCAGCAGCTTATCTACAGGGGGAGTAGGACAGCCCCAGCATTTT. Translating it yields CASSLSTGGVGQPQHF. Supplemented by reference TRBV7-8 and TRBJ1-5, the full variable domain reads GAGVSQSPRYKVAKRGQDVALRCDPISGHVSLFWYQQALGQGPEFLTYFQNEAQLDKSGLPSDRFFAERPEGSVSTLKIQRTQQEDSAVYLCASSLSTGGVGQPQHFGDGTRLSIL.

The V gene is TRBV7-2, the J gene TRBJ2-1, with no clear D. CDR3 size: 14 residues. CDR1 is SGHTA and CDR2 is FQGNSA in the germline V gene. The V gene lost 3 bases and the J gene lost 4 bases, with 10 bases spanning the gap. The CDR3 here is CASSFDSTYNEQFF. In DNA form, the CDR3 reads TGTGCCAGCAGCTTCGACTCGACGTACAATGAGCAGTTCTTC.

The CDR3 sequence: CASSFLGDYGAFF. CDR3 DNA sequence: TGTGCCAGCAGCTTTCTCGGGGACTATGGAGCTTTCTTT. The chain combines TRBV7-9 with TRBJ1-1; D is perhaps TRBD1 (5 bases). The CDR3 sequence is 13 residues long. From germline, CDR1 is SEHNR and CDR2 FQNEAQ (reference sequence). The V end was cut by 3 bases, the J end by 10 bases, with 15 bases between.